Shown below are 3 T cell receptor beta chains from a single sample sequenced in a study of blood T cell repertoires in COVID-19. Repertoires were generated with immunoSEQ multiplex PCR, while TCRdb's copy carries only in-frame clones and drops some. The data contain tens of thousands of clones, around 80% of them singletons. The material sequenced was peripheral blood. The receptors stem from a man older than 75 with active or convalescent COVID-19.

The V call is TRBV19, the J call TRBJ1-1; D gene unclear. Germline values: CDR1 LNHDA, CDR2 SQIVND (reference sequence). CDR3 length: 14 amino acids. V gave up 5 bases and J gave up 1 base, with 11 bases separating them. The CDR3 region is CASSFTRGNTEAFF. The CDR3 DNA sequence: TGTGCCAGTAGTTTCACCAGAGGGAACACTGAAGCTTTCTTT.

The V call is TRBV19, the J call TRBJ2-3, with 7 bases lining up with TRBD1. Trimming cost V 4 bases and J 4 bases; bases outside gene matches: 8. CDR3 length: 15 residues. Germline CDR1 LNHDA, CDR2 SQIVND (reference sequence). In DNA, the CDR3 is TGTGCCAGTAGTAAAGGACAGGTGTCAGCAGATACGCAGTATTTT. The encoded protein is CASSKGQVSADTQYF.

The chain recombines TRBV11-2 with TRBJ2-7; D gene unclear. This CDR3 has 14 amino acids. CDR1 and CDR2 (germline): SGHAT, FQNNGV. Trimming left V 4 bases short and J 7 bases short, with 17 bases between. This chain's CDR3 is CASSSRGSGREQYF. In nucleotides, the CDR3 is TGTGCCAGCAGCTCCAGAGGATCGGGTCGGGAGCAGTACTTC.